This T cell receptor beta chain is from a study of shared clonotypes between healthy human individuals. General study findings and limits: In this cohort, only blood was sampled, and tissue repertoires likely differ. Clonotypes which were not shared had lower generation probabilities than clonotypes that all four donors shared.

The CDR3 runs 11 residues. Comments on this clone: The antigen is undetermined.

TCRdb's table, derived via immunoSEQ multiplex PCR, lists solely in-frame clones and lacks some. The table records a few million clones, around 95% of them present only once. Cells designated naive CD8 were CD45RO-negative and were positively selected for CCR7, with terminally differentiated effector memory CD45RA+ cells excluded. Recent acute infections and vaccinations were absent in the healthy HIV-negative adult donors. The receptor comes from a man aged 18 to 29 in good health. Some clones in this sample may be carry-over from other donors' samples. The sample was naive CD8+ T cells from PBMCs. V is TRBV12-2 and J is TRBJ1-5. TRBV12-2 is termed a pseudogene. This CDR3 is CASRLPGSQHF. The CDR3 region has the DNA TGTGCAAGTCGCTTGCCGGGGTCCCAGCATTTT.